The rows below give T cell receptor beta chains drawn from one sample of a study of T cells after yellow fever vaccination. TCRdb reanalysed the 5' RACE reads using MiXCR and keeps one entry per CDR3 protein. The data hold around 310,000 distinct CDR3 sequences, with roughly 4% observed a single time. The sample here was PBMCs, taken 5 days after the yellow fever booster vaccination. These receptors were obtained from a man aged 18 to 29 who received the YFV17D yellow fever vaccine. The conserved cysteine and the conserved F or W are not part of the CDR3 here. Each record gives: V gene, CDR3 protein.

TRBV6-2/TRBV6-3 ASSHSGGAVKNEQF
TRBV27 ASSLFVHGDRGHQPQH
TRBV5-1 ASSLFPTDTQY
TRBV7-9 ASSSGQGNEKLF
TRBV27 ASRAYLAGGYNEQF
TRBV7-2 ASSTDRRSTDTQY
TRBV12-3/TRBV12-4 ASSFWLAGGYEQY
TRBV12-3/TRBV12-4 ASSFIRGSYNSPLH
TRBV20-1 SARDIRGTYNNEQF
TRBV4-1 ASSQWWEGDYGYT